This T cell receptor (beta chain) derives from a study of PD-1 blockade in classical Hodgkin lymphoma. Study details: The study gave patients nivolumab 3 mg/kg intravenously every 2 weeks. Study-wide results and limits: Significant TCR diversity gains by C4D1 occurred in CD4+ but not CD8+ cells. Complete responders' baseline diversity resembled that of newly diagnosed patients. Repertoire differences lack defined causes, possibly disease activity or prior therapy.

Trimming cost V 4 bases and J 0 bases; bases outside gene matches: 9. This CDR3 has 17 amino acids. Germline V gene sequence: CDR1 SGHRS, CDR2 YFSETQ. With respect to this clone: Its antigen is unknown.

Some clones are missing from TCRdb's copy, which holds only in-frame ones; the method was immunoSEQ multiplex PCR. The sample shows 50,000 to 75,000 clones, more than 75% of them seen only once. Every patient had relapsed following autologous stem cell transplantation, and cohorts differed in brentuximab vedotin exposure. The sequence was collected from a human donor with classical Hodgkin lymphoma. The V gene is TRBV5-1, the J gene TRBJ2-2, with 7 positions matching TRBD1. The starting material was peripheral blood mononuclear cells (PBMCs), obtained before the second cycle of nivolumab. CDR3 in DNA: TGCGCCAGCAGCCAACGCCCAGGGGGAACGAACACCGGGGAGCTGTTTTTT. The encoded protein is CASSQRPGGTNTGELFF.